This T cell receptor (beta chain) comes out of a study of blood T cell repertoires in COVID-19. Study-wide context: The analysed material was cDNA or gDNA that came from T cells, B-cell-depleted T cells, or PBMCs.

Sequenced by immunoSEQ multiplex PCR; TCRdb stores in-frame clones only, minus some. The sample includes roughly 430,000 clones, roughly 90% seen only once; the top ten take 2% to 2.5%. CDR3 length: 14 amino acids. Trimming removed 8 bases at V and 2 bases at J, with 15 bases between. Germline V gene data show CDR1 as SNHLY and CDR2 as FYNNEI. This TCR was recovered from a woman aged 40-49 years with acute COVID-19. The material sequenced was PBMCs or T cells enriched from blood (not recorded which). V is TRBV2 and J is TRBJ2-5; maybe TRBD1 (6 bases). The CDR3 DNA is TGTGCCAGCCCCGGACGGCAGGGGCAAGAGACCCAGTACTTC. It is translated as CASPGRQGQETQYF.